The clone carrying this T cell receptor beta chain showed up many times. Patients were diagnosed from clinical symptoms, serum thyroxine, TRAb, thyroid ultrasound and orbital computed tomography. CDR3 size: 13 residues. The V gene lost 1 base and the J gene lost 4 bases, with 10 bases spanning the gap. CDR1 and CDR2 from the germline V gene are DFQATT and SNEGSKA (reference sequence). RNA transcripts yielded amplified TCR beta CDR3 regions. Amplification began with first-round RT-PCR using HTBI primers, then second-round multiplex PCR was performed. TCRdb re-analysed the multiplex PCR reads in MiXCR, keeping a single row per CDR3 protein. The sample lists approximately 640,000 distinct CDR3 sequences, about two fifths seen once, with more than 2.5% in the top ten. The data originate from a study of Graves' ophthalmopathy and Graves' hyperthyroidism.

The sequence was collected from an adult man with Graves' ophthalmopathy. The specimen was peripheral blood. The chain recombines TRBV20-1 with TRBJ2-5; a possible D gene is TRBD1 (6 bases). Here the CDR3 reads CSARVIGGETQYF. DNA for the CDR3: TGCAGTGCTAGAGTTATAGGGGGAGAGACCCAGTACTTC.